This is a list of T cell receptor beta chains from one sample in a study of blood T cell repertoires in COVID-19. Data came from immunoSEQ multiplex PCR; TCRdb stores just in-frame clones and leaves some out. The sample shows some 47,000 clones, 65% to 90% of them seen only once. The sample comprised peripheral blood. These receptors were obtained from a woman of 80 years or more with acute or convalescent COVID-19. Both conserved end residues are part of each CDR3. A D gene is named only where the DNA matches it firmly. Only part of the rows carry a size: once, few, many, or a class if the clone is expanded.

TGTGCCAGCAGTTACGCGGACAGTTATGGCTACACCTTC	CASSYADSYGYTF	TRBV6-2/TRBV6-3	TRBJ1-2	.	.
TGTGCTAGTGGTTTGGTGTTGAGTTTCGGGACTAGCGGGGGGACGAACACCGGGGAGCTGTTTTTT	CASGLVLSFGTSGGTNTGELFF	TRBV12-5	TRBJ2-2	TRBD2	.
TGCGCCAGCAGCCAAGACGGGACTAGTAATGAGCAGTTCTTC	CASSQDGTSNEQFF	TRBV4-1	TRBJ2-1	TRBD2	.
TGTGCCTGGAGCCCCCGGGGTGGGAATCAGCCCCAGCATTTT	CAWSPRGGNQPQHF	TRBV30	TRBJ1-5	.	.
TGTGCCAGTAAGGAGGGGATCTATGGCTACACCTTC	CASKEGIYGYTF	TRBV19	TRBJ1-2	.	few
TGCGCCAGCAGTTCGGACAGGGGAGCTTTCTTT	CASSSDRGAFF	TRBV5-1	TRBJ1-1	TRBD1	few
TGTGCCAGCAGCGAGCCCCAGGGGTGGGGTGACACCGGGGAGCTGTTTTTT	CASSEPQGWGDTGELFF	TRBV9	TRBJ2-2	.	.
TGTGCCAGTAGTATGGCGGGTTCAGCCTCTGGGGCCAACGTCCTGACTTTC	CASSMAGSASGANVLTF	TRBV19	TRBJ2-6	.	.
TGTGCCAGCAGCTTAGTCGGGGGGGGCACAGATACGCAGTATTTT	CASSLVGGGTDTQYF	TRBV7-6	TRBJ2-3	TRBD2	.
TGTGCCAGCAGTGAACTTCCGGGACAAAACTATGGCTACACCTTC	CASSELPGQNYGYTF	TRBV2	TRBJ1-2	.	.
TGCAGCGTGACCGGGGTCTCCTACGAGCAGTACTTC	CSVTGVSYEQYF	TRBV29-1	TRBJ2-7	.	.
TGCGCCAGCAGCTTAGACAGGTCTTCACCCCTCCACTTT	CASSLDRSSPLHF	TRBV5-1	TRBJ1-6	.	.
TGTGCCAGCAGTCGGTCGGAGGCTCCTAACTATGGCTACACCTTC	CASSRSEAPNYGYTF	TRBV6-5	TRBJ1-2	.	.
TGTGCCAGCAGCCCCCGGTCGGGGGGGGGACCTTACACCTTC	CASSPRSGGGPYTF	TRBV9	TRBJ1-2	.	.
TGTGCCATCAGTGAGGGACTTAGCTTAGATACGCAGTATTTT	CAISEGLSLDTQYF	TRBV10-3	TRBJ2-3	.	.
TGTGCCAGCAGCCAAGCTGGACTAGGGGAAGGGACCCAGTACTTC	CASSQAGLGEGTQYF	TRBV4-2	TRBJ2-5	TRBD2	.
TGTGCCAGCAGCTTAGGCGCTAACACCGGGGAGCTGTTTTTT	CASSLGANTGELFF	TRBV7-2	TRBJ2-2	.	.
TGCGCCAGCAGCGCATATCGGGACAGACCCTCCCACGAGCAGTACTTC	CASSAYRDRPSHEQYF	TRBV5-1	TRBJ2-7	TRBD1	few
TGTGCCAGCAGTGAACAGGGCAATGAGCAGTTCTTC	CASSEQGNEQFF	TRBV6-1	TRBJ2-1	.	.
TGTGCCAGCAGTCTAGGGGCCCGCAATGAGCAGTTCTTC	CASSLGARNEQFF	TRBV25-1	TRBJ2-1	.	.
TGTGCCAGCAGTCCGACAGTAAATAGCAATCAGCCCCAGCATTTT	CASSPTVNSNQPQHF	TRBV3-1/TRBV3-2	TRBJ1-5	.	.
TGTGCCAGCAGCTTAGAGAATAGGGGCGTCACTGAAGCTTTCTTT	CASSLENRGVTEAFF	TRBV7-8	TRBJ1-1	.	.
TGTGCCATCAGTAGGGTGACAGACAACTACGAGCAGTACTTC	CAISRVTDNYEQYF	TRBV10-3	TRBJ2-7	.	.
TGTGCCAGCAGTGATAGGGGCAGATCGGGAGCTTTCTTT	CASSDRGRSGAFF	TRBV6-1	TRBJ1-1	.	.
TGTGCCAGCACCTTACAGGGGTTTGAAGCTTTCTTT	CASTLQGFEAFF	TRBV2	TRBJ1-1	TRBD1	.
TGTGCCAGCCGGACAGGATGGAATCAGCCCCAGCATTTT	CASRTGWNQPQHF	TRBV27	TRBJ1-5	TRBD1	once
TGTGCCAGTAGTCCTCGGGATATGCTCGTGAACACTGAAGCTTTCTTT	CASSPRDMLVNTEAFF	TRBV19	TRBJ1-1	.	once
TGTGCCAGCAGTGAAACAGGGAATAACAATCAGCCCCAGCATTTT	CASSETGNNNQPQHF	TRBV6-1	TRBJ1-5	.	.
TGTGCCATCAGCCGCCCCGGGACAGCAACGCAGTACTTC	CAISRPGTATQYF	TRBV10-3	TRBJ2-7	TRBD1	once
TGTGCCATCAGTGTTGTGGGCGGACTTTATGGCTACACCTTC	CAISVVGGLYGYTF	TRBV10-3	TRBJ1-2	.	.
TGTGCCAGCAGGTCCATTCTAGCGGGGGGGCGAAATGAGCAGTTCTTC	CASRSILAGGRNEQFF	TRBV27	TRBJ2-1	TRBD2	.
TGTGCCAGCAGCTTGTATCAGGGAGGGTACGAGCAGTACTTC	CASSLYQGGYEQYF	TRBV5-6	TRBJ2-7	TRBD2	.
TGCGCCAGCAGCCAAGATCTGCGGGGAAGTTACGCAGATACGCAGTATTTT	CASSQDLRGSYADTQYF	TRBV4-1	TRBJ2-3	.	.
TGTGCCAGTAGTATCGGGACAGCCGACCCTACAACTAATGAAAAACTGTTTTTT	CASSIGTADPTTNEKLFF	TRBV19	TRBJ1-4	TRBD1	.
TGTGCCAGTAGGGACCCATCCACCGGGGGGAACTATGGCTACACCTTC	CASRDPSTGGNYGYTF	TRBV19	TRBJ1-2	.	.
TGTGCCAGCCTCCCCCTTCCAGGGTTGCACTATGGCTACACCTTC	CASLPLPGLHYGYTF	TRBV6-5	TRBJ1-2	.	.
TGTGCCAGCAGCCCTCCCATTATACGGGACAGGACATCTGGAAACACCATATATTTT	CASSPPIIRDRTSGNTIYF	TRBV7-9	TRBJ1-3	TRBD1	.
TGTGCCAGCAGCTCCATGGACAGGGTGGTTGGCTACACCTTC	CASSSMDRVVGYTF	TRBV5-5	TRBJ1-2	TRBD1	.
TGTGCCAGCAGCTTCCTAGCGGGGAGCTCCTACAATGAGCAGTTCTTC	CASSFLAGSSYNEQFF	TRBV7-2	TRBJ2-1	TRBD2	.
TGTGCCAGCAGTATGGACAGAACTAATGAAAAACTGTTTTTT	CASSMDRTNEKLFF	TRBV2	TRBJ1-4	.	once
TGTGCCAGCAGTCCCCCGGGACAGAGCTATGGCTACACCTTC	CASSPPGQSYGYTF	TRBV28	TRBJ1-2	TRBD1	.